Shown below are 27 T cell receptor beta chains from a single sample sequenced in a study of T cell responses to AZD1222 COVID-19 vaccine. Clones were read by immunoSEQ multiplex PCR, and TCRdb kept only the in-frame ones, dropping some. Of approximately 100,000 clones listed, 80% to 90% are singletons. The sample here was peripheral blood, taken on day 0 of AZD1222 vaccination. The receptors were sampled from an adult in good health.

The chain combines TRBV14 with TRBJ1-6; no reliable D call. With 4 bases removed from V and 7 bases from J, the gap between germline ends came to 11 bases. The CDR3 sequence is 14 residues long. CDR1 SGHDN and CDR2 FVKESK come from the germline V gene. CDR3: CASSLRHGNSPLHF. DNA of the CDR3: TGTGCCAGCAGCCTTCGACATGGGAATTCACCCCTCCACTTT.

The chain has TRBV6-5 and TRBJ2-7; D call uncertain. Germline V gives CDR1 MNHEY, CDR2 SVGAGI. Trimming stripped 8 bases from V and 7 bases from J, with 21 bases between. The CDR3 covers 14 residues. In DNA, the CDR3 is TGTGCCAGCGCCGATGGACCAGGTCCGAGAGAGCAGTACTTC. It is translated as CASADGPGPREQYF.

The chain is built from TRBV27 and TRBJ2-7; perhaps D is TRBD1 or TRBD2 (5 bases each). The ends were cut back, 2 bases at V and 6 bases at J, with 17 bases in the middle. This CDR3 region has 15 residues. The germline V gene has CDR1 MNHEY and CDR2 SMNVEV (reference sequence). The CDR3 coding sequence is TGTGCCAGCAGTTTAGGGGGTCGGACGCCGGGCGAGCAGTACTTC. Its protein is CASSLGGRTPGEQYF.

This chain links TRBV10-3 with TRBJ1-1; D gene ambiguous. The germline V and J ends were trimmed by 3 bases and 1 base, with 12 bases remaining between them. The CDR3 has 15 amino acids. Germline CDR1 and CDR2: ENHRY and SYGVKD. The CDR3 sequence is CAISDIAAANTEAFF. As DNA, the CDR3 is TGTGCCATCAGTGATATCGCTGCTGCGAACACTGAAGCTTTCTTT.

The chain employs TRBV28 and TRBJ1-2; 9 nucleotides agree with TRBD1. The CDR3 is 17 amino acids. Germline lookup yields CDR1 MDHEN and CDR2 SYDVKM. After removal of 7 bases from V and 0 bases from J, the junction contained 12 bases not matched to a gene. Here the CDR3 DNA reads TGTGCCAGCACCCTTCCGGGACAGGGCTTAACTAACTATGGCTACACCTTC. Protein product: CASTLPGQGLTNYGYTF.

V usage is TRBV18 and J usage is TRBJ2-3; 9 bases align to TRBD1. The ends lost 3 bases at V and 1 base at J; junction bases unmatched: 2. Germline values: CDR1 KGHSH, CDR2 LQKENI. The CDR3 sequence is 15 residues long. As DNA, the CDR3 is TGTGCCAGCTCACCCAGGACAGGGGGCACAGATACGCAGTATTTT. Protein sequence: CASSPRTGGTDTQYF.

The gene calls are TRBV4-3 and TRBJ2-3; D is unclear. The CDR3 has 13 amino acids. Trimming took 4 bases from V and 6 from J, leaving 11 bases between them. Per germline, CDR1 LGHNA and CDR2 YSLEER. In DNA, the CDR3 is TGCGCCAGCAGCCCGTACTTGGGCGATACGCAGTATTTT. Protein sequence: CASSPYLGDTQYF.

V usage is TRBV3-1 (or the pseudogene TRBV3-2) and J usage is TRBJ2-1; D may be TRBD1 (6 bases). The CDR3 is made up of 18 amino acids. The V and J ends lost 3 bases and 8 bases respectively, with 26 bases between them. The germline V gene encodes CDR1 LGHDT and CDR2 YNNKEL (reference sequence). CDR3 DNA sequence: TGTGCCAGCAGCCAGGCAAGATTTGGGACACTTCGGGTGGATGAGCAGTTCTTC. Its translation: CASSQARFGTLRVDEQFF.

This sequence joins TRBV5-4 and TRBJ1-3, with 8 bases fitting TRBD1. V dropped 2 bases and J dropped 8; count of bases not matched to a gene: 3. The CDR3 runs 13 residues. CDR1 is SGHNT and CDR2 is YYREEE in the germline V gene (reference sequence). The chain's CDR3 is CASSLTGGDTIYF. The CDR3, as DNA: TGTGCCAGCAGCTTAACAGGGGGAGACACCATATATTTT.

The chain links TRBV7-3 to TRBJ1-1; maybe TRBD1 (6 bases). Trimming took off 7 bases at V and 0 bases at J, with 18 bases between the two ends. CDR1 is SGHTA and CDR2 is FQGTGA in the germline V gene. The CDR3 runs to 16 residues. The CDR3 coding sequence is TGTGCCAGCACCAGGGACATTCTCGCCATGAACACTGAAGCTTTCTTT. This encodes CASTRDILAMNTEAFF.

The chain links TRBV24-1 to TRBJ2-5; D possibly corresponds to TRBD2 (5 bases). The germline V and J ends were trimmed by 5 bases and 1 base, with 7 bases remaining between them. The germline gives CDR1 KGHDR, CDR2 SFDVKD. This CDR3 is 13 amino acids long. CDR3 in amino acids: CATSGGSQETQYF. The CDR3 DNA reads as TGTGCCACCAGTGGAGGGTCCCAAGAGACCCAGTACTTC.

The chain uses TRBV18 and TRBJ2-7; a weak D match, TRBD2 (5 bases). The CDR3 spans 16 residues. From germline, CDR1 is KGHSH and CDR2 LQKENI. With 2 bases removed from V and 5 bases from J, the gap between germline ends came to 19 bases. CDR3 region: CASSPNLASTRDEQYF. CDR3 sequence (DNA): TGTGCCAGCTCACCAAACCTAGCTAGCACGAGGGACGAGCAGTACTTC.

V usage is TRBV5-1 and J usage is TRBJ1-2, with D unresolved. The CDR3 runs 12 residues. Deletions cut 4 bases from V and 4 bases from J, with 8 bases between. Germline values: CDR1 SGHRS, CDR2 YFSETQ. Written as DNA, the CDR3 is TGCGCCAGCAGCGAGGGAGGCTATGGCTACACCTTC. Amino acid sequence: CASSEGGYGYTF.

V usage is TRBV7-2 and J usage is TRBJ1-6; D unclear. The CDR3 consists of 14 residues. Between the trimmed V and J ends, which lost 3 bases and 10 bases, there was a span of 13 bases. Germline CDR1 SGHTA, CDR2 FQGNSA. The CDR3 loop is CASSFTEVRSPLHF. CDR3 DNA: TGTGCCAGCAGCTTCACTGAGGTGAGATCACCCCTCCACTTT.

For the CDR3, the DNA is TGTGCCAGCAGCTGGGTGGGGGGTACCACAGATACGCAGTATTTT. Translation gives CASSWVGGTTDTQYF. This chain uses TRBV7-9 with TRBJ2-3, with a tentative D call TRBD2 (6 bases). The CDR3 sequence is 15 residues long. Germline values: CDR1 SEHNR, CDR2 FQNEAQ (reference sequence). V was clipped by 4 bases and J by 2 bases, with 13 bases between them. Together with reference TRBV7-9 and TRBJ2-3, the CDR3 gives the full variable domain: DTGVSQNPRHKITKRGQNVTFRCDPISEHNRLYWYRQTLGQGPEFLTYFQNEAQLEKSRLLSDRFSAERPKGSFSTLEIQRTEQGDSAMYLCASSWVGGTTDTQYFGPGTRLTVL.

The CDR3 DNA reads TGTGCCAGCAGCTTACCGCTTGGATCCTACGAGCAGTACTTC. This codes for CASSLPLGSYEQYF. V usage is TRBV9 and J usage is TRBJ2-7, with D unclear. The CDR3 has 14 residues. The germline V gene has CDR1 SGDLS and CDR2 YYNGEE. The V gene lost 4 bases and the J gene lost 1 base, with 12 bases spanning the gap.

Here the CDR3 DNA reads TGCAGCGTTGAACTGACTGGGGGACTAGGGTATTGGGAGACCCAGTACTTC. Its translation: CSVELTGGLGYWETQYF. This rearrangement joins TRBV29-1 to TRBJ2-5, with TRBD2 matching 8 bases. There are 17 residues in the CDR3. Per germline, CDR1 SQVTM and CDR2 ANQGSEA. Trimming at V came to 2 bases and at J to 5 bases, leaving 16 bases not matched to a gene.

This clone was seen once. The J gene is TRBJ1-2, the V gene TRBV4-3; unclear D gene. CDR1 LGHNA and CDR2 YSLEER come from the germline V gene. The CDR3 runs 16 residues. With 4 bases removed from V and 4 bases from J, the gap between germline ends came to 19 bases. Written as DNA, the CDR3 is TGCGCCAGCAGCCCCGATCCGGGATCGATGGCCTATGGCTACACCTTC. Its protein is CASSPDPGSMAYGYTF.

The chain has TRBV3-1 (or the pseudogene TRBV3-2) and TRBJ1-2; no clear D. This CDR3 contains 12 residues. The V end was cut by 4 bases, the J end by 11 bases, with 14 bases between. Germline CDR1 and CDR2: LGHDT and YNNKEL (reference sequence). Here the CDR3 DNA reads TGTGCCAGCAGCCTCCGACCGGGAAGGTACACCTTC. This codes for CASSLRPGRYTF.

The chain joins TRBV6-5 to TRBJ1-5; D is undetermined. This CDR3 is built from 12 residues. The germline gives CDR1 MNHEY, CDR2 SVGAGI. The V gene lost 7 bases and the J gene lost 4 bases, with 8 bases spanning the gap. The CDR3: CASTMSNQPQHF. Written as DNA, the CDR3 is TGTGCCAGCACTATGTCGAATCAGCCCCAGCATTTT.

The J gene is TRBJ2-5, the V gene TRBV7-9, with D perhaps TRBD1 (6 bases). This CDR3 is 14 amino acids long. V lost 5 bases, J lost 2 bases, and 12 bases lay in between. CDR1 and CDR2 from the germline V gene are SEHNR and FQNEAQ (reference sequence). DNA for the CDR3: TGTGCCAGCAGCCCGGGGACATATCAAGAGACCCAGTACTTC. Its translation is CASSPGTYQETQYF.

The gene calls are TRBV30 and TRBJ1-2, with D tentatively TRBD1 (6 bases). Trimming removed 8 bases from V and 8 bases from J, with 21 bases in between. Germline loops: CDR1 GTSNPN, CDR2 SVGIG (reference sequence). The CDR3 is made up of 13 amino acids. The CDR3 here is CAGRGGAKGGYTF. The DNA of the CDR3 is TGTGCCGGGCGGGGGGGGGCTAAAGGAGGCTACACCTTC. Filled out from reference TRBV30 and TRBJ1-2, the complete variable domain reads SQTIHQWPATLVQPVGSPLSLECTVEGTSNPNLYWYRQAAGRGLQLLFYSVGIGQISSEVPQNLSASRPQDRQFILSSKKLLLSDSGFYLCAGRGGAKGGYTFGSGTRLTVV.

J is TRBJ1-1 and V is TRBV20-1; no clear D gene. Germline CDR1 and CDR2: DFQATT and SNEGSKA (reference sequence). V dropped 3 bases and J dropped 2 bases, with 13 bases sitting between them. The CDR3 covers 14 residues. The CDR3 sequence: CSASKDGQNTEAFF. CDR3 nucleotides: TGCAGTGCTAGTAAAGACGGCCAAAACACTGAAGCTTTCTTT.

V and J are TRBV28 and TRBJ1-1, with D perhaps TRBD1 (6 bases). V gave up 11 bases and J gave up 3 bases, with 13 bases separating them. The CDR3 runs to 12 residues. The germline CDR1 and CDR2 sequences are MDHEN and SYDVKM. For the CDR3, the DNA is TGTGCCTTTGGGGGCCGGGACACTGAAGCTTTCTTT. It encodes CAFGGRDTEAFF. The whole variable domain, remainder taken from reference TRBV28 and TRBJ1-1, is DVKVTQSSRYLVKRTGEKVFLECVQDMDHENMFWYRQDPGLGLRLIYFSYDVKMKEKGDIPEGYSVSREKKERFSLILESASTNQTSMYLCAFGGRDTEAFFGQGTRLTVV.

The V call is TRBV6-5, the J call TRBJ1-5; 8 nucleotides agree with TRBD1. This CDR3 is 14 amino acids long. The germline V gene has CDR1 MNHEY and CDR2 SVGAGI. The trim removed 5 bases at V and 7 bases at J, leaving 7 bases unmatched. As DNA, the CDR3 is TGTGCCAGCAGTACAGGACAGGGCGGGCAGCCCCAGCATTTT. It is translated as CASSTGQGGQPQHF.

This clone appeared once. The V gene is TRBV6-5, the J gene TRBJ1-3; 7 bases map to TRBD1. Germline values: CDR1 MNHEY, CDR2 SVGAGI. The V segment lost 0 bases and the J segment 8 bases; nucleotides outside the gene matches: 4. The CDR3 covers 14 residues. The CDR3 reads CASSYSNRGYTIYF. The CDR3 DNA reads TGTGCCAGCAGTTACTCCAACAGGGGATACACCATATATTTT.

Turning to this clone: An end of the junction does not agree with germline; a read error may underlie this. The genes are TRBV7-7 and TRBJ1-2; 10 nucleotides agree with TRBD1. The CDR3 contains 16 residues. Looked up from germline, CDR1 is SSHAT and CDR2 is FNYEAQ (reference sequence). The CDR3 sequence: CASSSRDRGVNYGYTF. The CDR3 nucleotides read TGTGCTAGCAGCTCCCGGGACAGGGGAGTTAACTATGGCTACACCTTC.